Below are 9 T cell receptor beta chains sequenced from a single sample in a study of beta chain features in type 1 diabetes. Reverse transcribing all isolated RNA meant expressed TCRB transcripts were sequenced. Sequencing was performed with immunoSEQ multiplex PCR; in TCRdb, only in-frame clones are kept and a portion is missing. The table shows 330,000 or so clones, with around 19% occurring only once. The sequenced sample consisted of naive CD4+ T cells from blood. The receptors stem from a young woman in good health.

The rearrangement links TRBV19 to TRBJ2-7; D is perhaps TRBD1 (6 bases). V gave up 3 bases and J gave up 2 bases, with 14 bases separating them. Per the germline V gene, CDR1 is LNHDA and CDR2 is SQIVND (reference sequence). This CDR3 comprises 15 residues. The CDR3 DNA reads TGTGCCAGTAGTATTAGGCAGGGGACAACCTACGAGCAGTACTTC. Its translation: CASSIRQGTTYEQYF.

Only one count was recorded for this clone. The V gene is TRBV5-1, the J gene TRBJ2-3; 8 bases align to TRBD2. Germline V gene lookup returns CDR1 SGHRS and CDR2 YFSETQ. The length of the CDR3 is 13 residues. V shed 4 bases, J shed 4 bases, and the junction held 2 bases outside the gene matches. The DNA of the CDR3 is TGCGCCAGCAGCGGGACTAGTGCAGATACGCAGTATTTT. Protein sequence: CASSGTSADTQYF.

This clone was counted a few times. The CDR3 here is CASSLGRGNTEAFF. CDR3 DNA sequence: TGTGCCAGCAGCTTAGGGAGGGGGAACACTGAAGCTTTCTTT. V is TRBV7-9 and J is TRBJ1-1; D is possibly TRBD1 (5 bases). Germline assignment: CDR1 SEHNR and CDR2 FQNEAQ (reference sequence). V was cut by 1 base and J by 1 base, with 7 bases left in between. The CDR3 extends over 14 amino acids.

The chain is built from TRBV30 and TRBJ2-2; 7 bases map to TRBD1. V gave up 2 bases and J gave up 4 bases; unmatched junction bases: 4. The CDR3 totals 14 residues. The germline gives CDR1 GTSNPN, CDR2 SVGIG (reference sequence). In nucleotides, the CDR3 is TGTGCCTGGAGTTCATCAGGGGGCACCGGGGAGCTGTTTTTT. This sequence encodes CAWSSSGGTGELFF.

This clone was seen only a few times. This rearrangement joins TRBV18 to TRBJ1-5; D is unclear. V shed 3 bases and J shed 0 bases, with 6 bases lying between them. Looked up from germline, CDR1 is KGHSH and CDR2 is LQKENI. The CDR3 runs 14 residues. The CDR3 coding sequence is TGTGCCAGCTCACCTTCAGGTAGCAATCAGCCCCAGCATTTT. Its protein is CASSPSGSNQPQHF.

The rearrangement joins TRBV7-8 to TRBJ2-3; 11 nucleotides agree with TRBD2. Germline-derived CDR1 and CDR2 are SGHVS and FQNEAQ. V shed 1 base and J 6 bases; nucleotides not matched to a gene: 9. The CDR3 is made up of 17 amino acids. CDR3 DNA: TGTGCCAGCAGCTTAGAGATGGGACTAGCGGTCCGGGATACGCAGTATTTT. Protein product: CASSLEMGLAVRDTQYF.

This clone was detected a few times. The chain couples TRBV29-1 to TRBJ2-1, with D possibly being TRBD2 (6 bases). Germline lookup yields CDR1 SQVTM and CDR2 ANQGSEA. CDR3 length equals 13 residues. V was clipped by 6 bases and J by 7 bases, with 16 bases between them. The CDR3 region has the DNA TGCAGCGTGGCGGGACCACTAAGGAATGAGCAGTTCTTC. Protein product: CSVAGPLRNEQFF.

V gene TRBV11-2 combines with J gene TRBJ2-3; the match to TRBD2 covers 13 bases. Trimming cost V 1 base and J 5 bases; bases outside gene matches: 6. Germline lookup yields CDR1 SGHAT and CDR2 FQNNGV. CDR3 size: 17 residues. The CDR3 DNA reads as TGTGCCAGCAGCTTAGGACTAGCGGGAGGATCGGGAGATACGCAGTATTTT. This translates into CASSLGLAGGSGDTQYF.

Only a few counts were recorded for this clone. This chain joins TRBV7-9 and TRBJ2-6; the D gene is possibly TRBD2 (5 bases). The CDR3 contains 18 residues. CDR1 is SEHNR and CDR2 is FQNEAQ in the germline V gene (reference sequence). V was shortened by 3 bases and J by 0 bases, with 15 bases between the two germline ends. CDR3 bases: TGTGCCAGCAGCTTGGCCCGGAGGAGCTACTCTGGGGCCAACGTCCTGACTTTC. It translates to CASSLARRSYSGANVLTF.